A selection of T cell receptor beta chains follows, all from one sample in a study of cytomegalovirus exposure and HLA in healthy donors. Libraries were prepared by immunoSEQ multiplex PCR; TCRdb keeps only in-frame clonotypes and omits some of them. Of 150,000 to 200,000 clones listed, approximately 81% were seen once; the top ten hold about 0.8%. Material: PBMCs. Every receptor here comes from a young woman in good health and CMV-seronegative. CDR3s include the opening cysteine and the closing phenylalanine or tryptophan. D genes are given only for firm matches. Some rows have no size entry. The others give once, few or many, or a class for an expanded clone.

j_call	clone_size	d_call	v_call	cdr3_aa	cdr3_nt
TRBJ1-5	.	.	TRBV28	CASNFLAGGNQPQHF	TGTGCCAGCAACTTCTTGGCAGGGGGCAATCAGCCCCAGCATTTT
TRBJ2-6	.	TRBD1	TRBV28	CASRRGPGRSSGANVLTF	TGTGCCAGCAGGAGGGGGCCCGGCCGAAGCTCTGGGGCCAACGTCCTGACTTTC
TRBJ2-7	few	TRBD2	TRBV28	CASSFLSGGSYEQYF	TGTGCCAGCAGTTTTCTCTCGGGAGGTTCCTACGAGCAGTACTTC
TRBJ2-1	many	.	TRBV28	CASSFGDEQFF	TGTGCCAGCAGTTTCGGTGATGAGCAGTTCTTC
TRBJ1-1	few	TRBD1	TRBV25-1	CASTKTGRNTEAFF	TGTGCCAGCACCAAGACAGGGAGGAACACTGAAGCTTTCTTT
TRBJ2-1	.	TRBD2	TRBV6-4	CASSDSGTSGGGNEQFF	TGTGCCAGCAGTGACTCTGGGACTAGCGGGGGTGGCAATGAGCAGTTCTTC
TRBJ2-5	.	.	TRBV7-9	CASSLTRETQYF	TGTGCCAGCAGCCTTACTCGGGAGACCCAGTACTTC
TRBJ2-7	.	TRBD1	TRBV6-5	CASGTVTSFEQYF	TGTGCCAGCGGGACAGTTACAAGTTTCGAGCAGTACTTC
TRBJ2-7	.	.	TRBV28	CASSDSGLSNYEQYF	TGTGCCAGCAGTGACAGCGGGTTGTCGAACTACGAGCAGTACTTC
TRBJ2-7	.	.	TRBV4-1	CASSQSPGSYEQYF	TGCGCCAGCAGCCAAAGTCCAGGTTCCTACGAGCAGTACTTC